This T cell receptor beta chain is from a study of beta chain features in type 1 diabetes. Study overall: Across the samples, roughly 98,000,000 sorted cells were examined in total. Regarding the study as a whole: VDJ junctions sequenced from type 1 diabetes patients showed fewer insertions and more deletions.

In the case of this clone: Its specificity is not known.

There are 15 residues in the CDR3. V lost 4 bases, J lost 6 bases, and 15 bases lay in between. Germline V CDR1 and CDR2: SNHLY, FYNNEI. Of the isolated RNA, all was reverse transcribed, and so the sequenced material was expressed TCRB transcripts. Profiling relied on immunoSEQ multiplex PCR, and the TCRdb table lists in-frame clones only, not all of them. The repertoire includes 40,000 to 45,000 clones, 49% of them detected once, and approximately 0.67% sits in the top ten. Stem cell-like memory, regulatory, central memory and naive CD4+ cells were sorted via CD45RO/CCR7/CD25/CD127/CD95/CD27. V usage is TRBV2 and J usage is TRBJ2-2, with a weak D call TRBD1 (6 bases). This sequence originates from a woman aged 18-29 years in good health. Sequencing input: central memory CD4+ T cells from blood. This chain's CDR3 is CASSVLDSPAGELFF. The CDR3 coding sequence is TGTGCCAGCAGTGTGTTGGACAGCCCGGCCGGGGAGCTGTTTTTT.